Reported below is one T cell receptor (beta chain). This entry comes from a study of blood T cell repertoires in COVID-19. Study information: There were acute and convalescent COVID-19 samples, and they came from the United States, Italy and Spain. T cells, B-cell-depleted T cells, or PBMCs provided the cDNA or gDNA that served as material.

Those enrolled in Seattle joined during active infection and were followed longitudinally afterward. Germline V gene sequence: CDR1 MGHRA, CDR2 YSYEKL. The CDR3 totals 17 residues. Trimming cost V 4 bases and J 5 bases; bases outside gene matches: 12. In the authors' workflow: The authors estimated nucleated cell counts from reference gene primer amplification. Generated by immunoSEQ multiplex PCR, the TCRdb table keeps only in-frame clones and is missing some. D and trimming were read from the DNA, whereas the V and J calls and clone size are those reported in that table. The profile shows some 220,000 clones, 75% to 85% of them singletons.

This chain links TRBV4-1 with TRBJ2-3, with TRBD2 matching 10 bases. Sequencing used peripheral blood. The source is a woman aged 70 to 79 with COVID-19, enrolled during active disease. CDR3: CASSRGALAGVGDTQYF. The DNA for the CDR3 is TGCGCCAGCAGCCGAGGGGCCCTAGCGGGAGTCGGAGATACGCAGTATTTT.